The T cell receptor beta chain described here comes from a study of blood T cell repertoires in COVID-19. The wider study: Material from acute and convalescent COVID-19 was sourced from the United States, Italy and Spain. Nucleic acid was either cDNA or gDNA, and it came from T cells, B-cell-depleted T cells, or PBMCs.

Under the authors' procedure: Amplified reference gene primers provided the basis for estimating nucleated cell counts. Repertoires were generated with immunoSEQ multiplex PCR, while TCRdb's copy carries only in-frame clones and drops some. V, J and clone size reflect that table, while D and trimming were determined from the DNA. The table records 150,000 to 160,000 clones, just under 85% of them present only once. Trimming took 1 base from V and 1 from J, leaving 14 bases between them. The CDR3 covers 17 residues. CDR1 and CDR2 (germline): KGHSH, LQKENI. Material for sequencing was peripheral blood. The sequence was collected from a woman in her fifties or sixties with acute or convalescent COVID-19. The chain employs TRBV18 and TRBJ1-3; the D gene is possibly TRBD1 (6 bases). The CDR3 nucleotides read TGTGCCAGCTCACCACAGGACAGCATGAGGTCTGGAAACACCATATATTTT. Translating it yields CASSPQDSMRSGNTIYF.